This record concerns one TCR beta chain sequence. Its target is unknown. The V gene lost 2 bases and the J gene lost 9 bases, with 8 bases spanning the gap. The CDR3 is 12 residues long. Germline values: CDR1 SGHTA, CDR2 FQGTGA. The data belong to a study of cytotoxic CD8 clonotypes in ibrutinib-treated CLL. Repertoires were generated with immunoSEQ multiplex PCR, while TCRdb's copy carries only in-frame clones and drops some. The data show more than 55,000 clones, with 71% seen just once and about 39% held by the top ten. Broader study findings: Clonotypes that were public were uncommon, and they contracted or stayed stable on treatment.

The TCR comes from a human donor with chronic lymphocytic leukemia. The starting material was PBMCs, obtained after 12 months of ibrutinib treatment. The chain uses TRBV7-3 and TRBJ2-1; D unresolved. Here the CDR3 reads CASSLFPGEQFF. The CDR3 DNA reads as TGTGCCAGCAGCTTATTTCCCGGTGAGCAGTTCTTC.